This T cell receptor (beta chain) was obtained from a study of Ad26.COV2.S vaccination and SARS-CoV-2 variants. Study-wide background: Among those in the COV1001 Ad26.COV2.S trial arm was the donor.

Here immunoSEQ multiplex PCR was the method, and the copy in TCRdb shows in-frame clones only, minus some. Seen here are roughly 700,000 clones, 70% to 90% observed once, and the top ten hold approximately 1.5%. The treatment is: around 19 received Ad26.COV2.S at low or high dose, single or two shots; about 5 received placebo; per-sample allocation not given. Sampling took place 63 days after the first vaccine or placebo injection. Concerning this clone: Its target is not known.

Study-wide findings and caveats: After vaccination, substantial breadth of spike-specific CD8+ and CD4+ responses was reported. People who got the vaccine had more spike-specific TCR breadth than people who got placebo.

V lost 3 bases and J lost 5, with 14 bases in between. CDR1 and CDR2 (germline): KGHSH, LQKENI. The CDR3 consists of 14 residues. Source: peripheral blood, taken in a trial of Ad26.COV2.S vaccine versus placebo. The rearrangement uses TRBV18 and TRBJ2-7, with D possibly TRBD2 on 6 matching bases. The origin of this receptor is a person aged 18-60 years who received the Ad26.COV2.S COVID-19 vaccine or a placebo. The DNA for the CDR3 is TGTGCCAGCTCACCGGGAGGCGGGGTCCACGAGCAGTACTTC. Its protein is CASSPGGGVHEQYF.